The rows below give T cell receptor beta chains drawn from one sample of a study of blood T cell repertoires in COVID-19. Some clones are missing from TCRdb's copy, which holds only in-frame ones; the method was immunoSEQ multiplex PCR. The sample yields around 480,000 clones, around 90% seen once. What was sequenced was PBMCs or T cells enriched from blood (not recorded which). The receptors were gathered from a woman aged 18 to 35 who had recovered from COVID-19. Each CDR3 is given with its conserved first and last residue. A D gene is named only where the DNA matches it firmly. Part of the rows lack a size; the others show once, few, many or a class for expanded clones.

cdr3_nt cdr3_aa d_call clone_size j_call v_call
TGTGCTAGTGGGAGCCTTGGGGGGATGAACACTGAAGCTTTCTTT CASGSLGGMNTEAFF - once TRBJ1-1 TRBV12-5
TGCAGCGTTGAAGTGGGGGGTAGTTTCTTT CSVEVGGSFF - - TRBJ1-1 TRBV29-1
TGTGCCTGGAGTGTACTCGGGGTCCCTAATTCACCCCTCCACTTT CAWSVLGVPNSPLHF - - TRBJ1-6 TRBV30
TGTGCCAGCAGTTTTGGTAGCGGTTACGAGCAGTACTTC CASSFGSGYEQYF - - TRBJ2-7 TRBV12-3/TRBV12-4
TGCGCCAGCCCCCTTTATGGGAGAGCCCAAGAGACCCAGTACTTC CASPLYGRAQETQYF - - TRBJ2-5 TRBV4-1
TGTGCTAGTGGTTCGGTCTTTAACAATGAGCAGTTCTTC CASGSVFNNEQFF - - TRBJ2-1 TRBV12-5
TGTGCCAGCAGCTTCGTTCCGGACAACTACAATGAGCAGTTCTTC CASSFVPDNYNEQFF - - TRBJ2-1 TRBV7-6
TGTGCCACATCGCCGCGGGGGGGAGGCTACACCTTC CATSPRGGGYTF - - TRBJ1-2 TRBV30
TGCAGTGCTAATGAGAGAGCGCTAAACACTGAAGCTTTCTTT CSANERALNTEAFF - - TRBJ1-1 TRBV20-1
TGTGCTAGTGGTTTGGGACAGGGGCCCAATCAGCCCCAGCATTTT CASGLGQGPNQPQHF TRBD1 - TRBJ1-5 TRBV12-5
TGTGCCAGCAGCCCGGGTGAGGAACAGGGCATTCAATGGGAGCAGTACTTC CASSPGEEQGIQWEQYF - - TRBJ2-7 TRBV5-8
TGCGCCAGCAGCCAACCGGGACTAGCGAGGAATGAGCAGTTCTTC CASSQPGLARNEQFF TRBD2 - TRBJ2-1 TRBV4-1
TGCGCCAGCAGCTCAGGGATTAACGAGCAGTACTTC CASSSGINEQYF - - TRBJ2-7 TRBV5-1
TGTGCCAGTAGTAATGCGGGCTCTGGAAACACCATATATTTT CASSNAGSGNTIYF - - TRBJ1-3 TRBV19
TGTGCCAGCAGTTTTCTCAGGCGGACTAGCGGGGGGGCGGTAGGCACCGGGGAGCTGTTTTTT CASSFLRRTSGGAVGTGELFF TRBD2 - TRBJ2-2 TRBV27
TGCGCCAGCACGAAAGGGGCGGGAAGCCGCGGGGAGACCCAGTACTTC CASTKGAGSRGETQYF - - TRBJ2-5 TRBV5-1
TGCGCCAGCACTCGAGGGTTTATCTCACGGGAAAAACTGTTTTTT CASTRGFISREKLFF - - TRBJ1-4 TRBV4-1
TGTGCCAGCAGCTTTGCCGCCGACAGCCCTAACTATGGCTACACCTTC CASSFAADSPNYGYTF - - TRBJ1-2 TRBV5-6
TGTGCCTGGAGTGTTGCAGAGAGGTCACCCCTCCACTTT CAWSVAERSPLHF - few TRBJ1-6 TRBV30
TGTGCCAGCGCGATGATGAATCAGCCCCAGCATTTT CASAMMNQPQHF - - TRBJ1-5 TRBV12-3/TRBV12-4
TGTGCCAGCAGTGCAGACAGCTCCTACGAGCAGTACTTC CASSADSSYEQYF - - TRBJ2-7 TRBV12-3/TRBV12-4
TGTGCCAGCAGCCAAGATACGGGACACGAGATAGATACGCAGTATTTT CASSQDTGHEIDTQYF - - TRBJ2-3 TRBV3-1/TRBV3-2
TGTGCCAGTAGTATTGGGCAGGGGGTTGGAAAACTGTTTTTT CASSIGQGVGKLFF TRBD1 - TRBJ1-4 TRBV19
TGTGCCAGCACCCGAAGGATAGGGGATGAGCAGTTCTTC CASTRRIGDEQFF - - TRBJ2-1 TRBV7-2
TGCGCCAGCAGCCAACCGGGACAGTCTAACTATGGCTACACCTTC CASSQPGQSNYGYTF TRBD1 - TRBJ1-2 TRBV4-1
TGTGCCAGTAGTATAGCTTCTCTTTCTAATCGTGAGCAGTTCTTC CASSIASLSNREQFF - - TRBJ2-1 TRBV19
TGTGCCAGCAGCGAAGACAGGAATTTACAAGATACGCAGTATTTT CASSEDRNLQDTQYF - once TRBJ2-3 TRBV14
TGCGCCAGCAGCCAGCGAGCACCCTATGAGACCCAGTACTTC CASSQRAPYETQYF - - TRBJ2-5 TRBV5-1
TGTGCCAGCAGTGTCGAGCGGGGGGGCGCAGAGACCCAGTACTTC CASSVERGGAETQYF TRBD2 - TRBJ2-5 TRBV2
TGTGCCAGCAGTGAAGCGTGGGGGAGGGCGCCCCAGCATTTT CASSEAWGRAPQHF - - TRBJ1-5 TRBV2
TGTGCCAGCAGTTTATCAGGGAGGTACACTGAAGCTTTCTTT CASSLSGRYTEAFF - - TRBJ1-1 TRBV27
TGTGCCAGCCCTTCGAGGACAGGTCGACTCTATTCACCCCTCCACTTT CASPSRTGRLYSPLHF TRBD1 - TRBJ1-6 TRBV27
TGTGCCAGCAGCCCACAGCGGGGACAGGGGGGAAACACCATATATTTT CASSPQRGQGGNTIYF TRBD1 - TRBJ1-3 TRBV5-4
TGTGCCAGCAGCTTTCGACAGGGGCTATCCTACGAGCAGTACTTC CASSFRQGLSYEQYF TRBD1 - TRBJ2-7 TRBV5-4
TGCGCCAGCAGCCAAGATCGAGACAGACAAAGTTCTTATGGCTACACCTTC CASSQDRDRQSSYGYTF - - TRBJ1-2 TRBV4-1
TGCGCCAGCAGCCAAGATCAGGGGGCAAGGACTGAAGCTTTCTTT CASSQDQGARTEAFF TRBD1 once TRBJ1-1 TRBV4-1
TGTGCCAGCAGTGCCAGCGGGATGGCACGAGTCTACAATGAGCAGTTCTTC CASSASGMARVYNEQFF TRBD2 - TRBJ2-1 TRBV6-1
TGTGCCAGCAGGAAACCGGGGGACCCTGAAGCTTTCTTT CASRKPGDPEAFF - - TRBJ1-1 TRBV6-5
TGTGCCAGCAGTCGACAGGCGAACACCGGGGAGCTGTTTTTT CASSRQANTGELFF - - TRBJ2-2 TRBV6-4
TGTGCCAGCAGTGAGCGTCCTGGTTCACCCCTCCACTTT CASSERPGSPLHF - - TRBJ1-6 TRBV25-1
TGTGCCAGCAGGGCCGTACAGGGGGATGAAAAACTGTTTTTT CASRAVQGDEKLFF TRBD1 - TRBJ1-4 TRBV3-1/TRBV3-2